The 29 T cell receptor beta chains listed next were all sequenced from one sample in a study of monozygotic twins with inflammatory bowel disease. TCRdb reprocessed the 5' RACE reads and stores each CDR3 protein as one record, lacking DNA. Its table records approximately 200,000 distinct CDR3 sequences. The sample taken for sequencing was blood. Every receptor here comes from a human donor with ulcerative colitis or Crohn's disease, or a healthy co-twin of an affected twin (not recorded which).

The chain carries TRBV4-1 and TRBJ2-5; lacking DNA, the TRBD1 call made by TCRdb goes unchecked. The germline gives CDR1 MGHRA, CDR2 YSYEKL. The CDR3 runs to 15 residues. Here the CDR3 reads CASSHPGRGGETQYF.

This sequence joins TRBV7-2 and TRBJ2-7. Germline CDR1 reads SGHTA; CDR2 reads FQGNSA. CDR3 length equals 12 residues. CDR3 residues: CASSMVVEEQYF.

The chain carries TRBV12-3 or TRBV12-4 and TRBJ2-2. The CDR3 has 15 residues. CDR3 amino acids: CASSFGVANTGELFF.

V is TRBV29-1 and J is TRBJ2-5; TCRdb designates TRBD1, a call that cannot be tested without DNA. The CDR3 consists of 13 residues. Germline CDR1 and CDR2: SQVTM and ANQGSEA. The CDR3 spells CSVYRGGRETQYF.

CDR3 in amino acids: CASSRPGQGSYNEQFF. This chain uses TRBV7-9 with TRBJ2-1; without DNA, the TCRdb call of TRBD1 cannot be checked. This CDR3 is built from 16 residues. Germline CDR1 reads SEHNR; CDR2 reads FQNEAQ (reference sequence).

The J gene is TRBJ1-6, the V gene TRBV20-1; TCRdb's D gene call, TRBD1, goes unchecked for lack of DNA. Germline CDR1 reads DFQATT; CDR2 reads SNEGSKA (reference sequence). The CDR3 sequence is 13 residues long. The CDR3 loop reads CSARGAYNSPLHF.

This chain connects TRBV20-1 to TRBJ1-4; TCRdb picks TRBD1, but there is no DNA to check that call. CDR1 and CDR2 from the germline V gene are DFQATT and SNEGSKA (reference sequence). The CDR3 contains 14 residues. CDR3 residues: CSASAQDQEEKLFF.

CDR3 loop: CASSETAQGTQHF. The chain has TRBV25-1 and TRBJ1-5; TCRdb's D call of TRBD1 is untestable without DNA. Germline lookup yields CDR1 MGHDK and CDR2 SYGVNS. The CDR3 extends over 13 amino acids. Complete variable domain (other parts from reference TRBV25-1 and TRBJ1-5): EADIYQTPRYLVIGTGKKITLECSQTMGHDKMYWYQQDPGMELHLIHYSYGVNSTEKGDLSSESTVSRIRTEHFPLTLESARPSHTSQYLCASSETAQGTQHFGDGTRLSIL.

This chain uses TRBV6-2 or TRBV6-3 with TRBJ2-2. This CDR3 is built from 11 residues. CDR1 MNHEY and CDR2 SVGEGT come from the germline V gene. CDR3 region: CASKNTGELFF.

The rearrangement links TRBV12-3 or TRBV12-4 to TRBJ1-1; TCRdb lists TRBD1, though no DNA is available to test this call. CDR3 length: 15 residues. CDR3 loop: CASSFLQGGGTEAFF.

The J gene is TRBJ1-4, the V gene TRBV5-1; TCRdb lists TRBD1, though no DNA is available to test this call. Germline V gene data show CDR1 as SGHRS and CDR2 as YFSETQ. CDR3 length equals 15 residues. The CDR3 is CASSPNRVLDEKLFF.

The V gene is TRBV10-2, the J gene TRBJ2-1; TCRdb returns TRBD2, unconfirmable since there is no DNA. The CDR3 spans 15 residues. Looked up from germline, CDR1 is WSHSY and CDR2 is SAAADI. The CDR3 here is CASAQGGNGVYEQFF.

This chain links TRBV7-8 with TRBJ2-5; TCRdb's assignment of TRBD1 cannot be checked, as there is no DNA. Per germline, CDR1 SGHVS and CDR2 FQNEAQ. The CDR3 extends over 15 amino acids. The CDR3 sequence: CASSPAGQGEETQYF.

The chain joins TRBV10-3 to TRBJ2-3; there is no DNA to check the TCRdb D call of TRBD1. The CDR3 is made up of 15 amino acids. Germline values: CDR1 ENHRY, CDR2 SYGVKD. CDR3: CAISEGTGGTDTQYF.

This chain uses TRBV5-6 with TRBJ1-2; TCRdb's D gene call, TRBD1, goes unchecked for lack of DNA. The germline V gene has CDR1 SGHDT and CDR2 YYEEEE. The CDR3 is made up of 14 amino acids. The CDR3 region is CASSNTGVVGGYTF.

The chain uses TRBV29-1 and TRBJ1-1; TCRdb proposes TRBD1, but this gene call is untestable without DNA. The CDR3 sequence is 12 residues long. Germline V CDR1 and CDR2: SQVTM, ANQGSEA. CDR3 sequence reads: CSVDRGGPEAFF.

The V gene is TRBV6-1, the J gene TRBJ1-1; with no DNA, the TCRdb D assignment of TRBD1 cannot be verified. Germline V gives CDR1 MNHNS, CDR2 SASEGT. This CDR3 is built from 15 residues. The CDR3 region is CASTGQIQGNTEAFF.

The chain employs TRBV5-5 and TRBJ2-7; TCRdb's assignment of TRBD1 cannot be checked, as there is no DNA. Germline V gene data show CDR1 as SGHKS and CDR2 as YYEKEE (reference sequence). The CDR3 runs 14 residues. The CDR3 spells CASSFTGVSYEQYF.

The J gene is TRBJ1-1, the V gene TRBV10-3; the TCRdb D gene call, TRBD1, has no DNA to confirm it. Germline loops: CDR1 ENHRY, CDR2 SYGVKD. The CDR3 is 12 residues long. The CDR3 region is CAITGGGTEAFF.

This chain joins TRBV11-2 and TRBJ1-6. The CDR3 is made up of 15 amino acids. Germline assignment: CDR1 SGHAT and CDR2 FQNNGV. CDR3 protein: CASSLEAGLDSPLHF.

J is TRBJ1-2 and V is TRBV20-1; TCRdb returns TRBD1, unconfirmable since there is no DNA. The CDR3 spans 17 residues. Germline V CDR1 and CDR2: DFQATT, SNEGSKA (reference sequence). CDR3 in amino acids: CSAGGTGTRAASYGYTF.

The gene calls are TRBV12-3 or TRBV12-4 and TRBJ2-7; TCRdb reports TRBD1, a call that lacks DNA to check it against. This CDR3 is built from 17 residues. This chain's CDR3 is CASSEAGGLVSSYEQYF.

The CDR3 is CASSPSTGASNQPQHF. The chain employs TRBV7-9 and TRBJ1-5; TCRdb reports TRBD1, a call that lacks DNA to check it against. Germline V gene lookup returns CDR1 SEHNR and CDR2 FQNEAQ (reference sequence). This CDR3 has 16 residues.

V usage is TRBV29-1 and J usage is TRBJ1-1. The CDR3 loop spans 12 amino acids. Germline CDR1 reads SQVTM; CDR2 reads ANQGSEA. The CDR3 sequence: CSVGGLNTEAFF.

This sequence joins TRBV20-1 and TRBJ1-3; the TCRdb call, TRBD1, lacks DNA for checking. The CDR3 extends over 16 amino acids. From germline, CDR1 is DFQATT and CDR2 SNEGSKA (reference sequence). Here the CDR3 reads CSARDPGASSGNTIYF.

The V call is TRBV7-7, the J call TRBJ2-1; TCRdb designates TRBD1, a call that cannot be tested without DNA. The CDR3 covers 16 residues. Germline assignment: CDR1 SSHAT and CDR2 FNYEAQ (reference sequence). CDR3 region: CASSLSRDRSYNEQFF.

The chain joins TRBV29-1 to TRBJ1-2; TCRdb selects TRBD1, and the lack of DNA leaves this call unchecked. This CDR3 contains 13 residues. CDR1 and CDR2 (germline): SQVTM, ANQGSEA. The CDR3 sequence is CSVEEAGVYGYTF. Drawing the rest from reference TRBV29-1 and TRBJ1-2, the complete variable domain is SAVISQKPSRDICQRGTSLTIQCQVDSQVTMMFWYRQQPGQSLTLIATANQGSEATYESGFVIDKFPISRPNLTFSTLTVSNMSPEDSSIYLCSVEEAGVYGYTFGSGTRLTVV.

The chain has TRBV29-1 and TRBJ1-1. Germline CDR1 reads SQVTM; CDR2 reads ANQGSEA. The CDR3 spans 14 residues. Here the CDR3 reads CSVDLAGGGTEAFF. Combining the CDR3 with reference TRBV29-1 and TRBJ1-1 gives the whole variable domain SAVISQKPSRDICQRGTSLTIQCQVDSQVTMMFWYRQQPGQSLTLIATANQGSEATYESGFVIDKFPISRPNLTFSTLTVSNMSPEDSSIYLCSVDLAGGGTEAFFGQGTRLTVV.

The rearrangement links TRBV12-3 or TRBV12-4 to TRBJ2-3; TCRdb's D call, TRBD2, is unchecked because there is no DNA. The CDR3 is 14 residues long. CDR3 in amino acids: CASSYGGGAGTQYF.